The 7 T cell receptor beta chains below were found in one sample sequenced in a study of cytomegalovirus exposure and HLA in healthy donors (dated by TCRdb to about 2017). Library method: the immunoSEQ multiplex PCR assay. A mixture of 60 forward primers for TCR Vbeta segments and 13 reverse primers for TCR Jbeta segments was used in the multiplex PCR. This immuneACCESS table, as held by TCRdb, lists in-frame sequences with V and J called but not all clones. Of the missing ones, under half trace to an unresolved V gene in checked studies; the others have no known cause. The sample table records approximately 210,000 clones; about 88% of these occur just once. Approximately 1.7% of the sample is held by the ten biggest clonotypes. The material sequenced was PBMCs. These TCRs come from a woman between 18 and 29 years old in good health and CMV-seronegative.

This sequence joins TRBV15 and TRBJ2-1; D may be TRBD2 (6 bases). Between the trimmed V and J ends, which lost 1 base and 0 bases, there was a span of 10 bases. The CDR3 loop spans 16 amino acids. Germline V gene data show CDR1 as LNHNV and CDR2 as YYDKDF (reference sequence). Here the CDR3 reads CATSRGARGSYNEQFF. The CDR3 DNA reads TGTGCCACCAGCAGAGGAGCGCGGGGCTCCTACAATGAGCAGTTCTTC.

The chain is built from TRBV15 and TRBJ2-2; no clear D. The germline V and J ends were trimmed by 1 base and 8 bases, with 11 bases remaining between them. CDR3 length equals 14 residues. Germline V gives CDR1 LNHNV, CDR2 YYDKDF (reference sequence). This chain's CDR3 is CATSRGEFAGELFF. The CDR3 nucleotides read TGTGCCACCAGCAGAGGCGAATTTGCGGGGGAGCTGTTTTTT.

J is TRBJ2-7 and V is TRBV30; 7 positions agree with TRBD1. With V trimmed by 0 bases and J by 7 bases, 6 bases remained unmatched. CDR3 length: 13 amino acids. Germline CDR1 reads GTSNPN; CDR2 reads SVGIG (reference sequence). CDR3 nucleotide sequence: TGTGCCTGGAGTGTCAACAACAGGGGTGAGCAGTACTTC. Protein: CAWSVNNRGEQYF.

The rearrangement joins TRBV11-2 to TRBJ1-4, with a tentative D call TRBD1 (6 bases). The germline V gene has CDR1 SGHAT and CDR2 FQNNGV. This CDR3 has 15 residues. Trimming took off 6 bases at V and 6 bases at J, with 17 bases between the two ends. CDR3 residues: CASRRPGQSYEKLFF. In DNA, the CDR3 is TGTGCCAGCAGACGTCCCGGACAGTCTTATGAAAAACTGTTTTTT.

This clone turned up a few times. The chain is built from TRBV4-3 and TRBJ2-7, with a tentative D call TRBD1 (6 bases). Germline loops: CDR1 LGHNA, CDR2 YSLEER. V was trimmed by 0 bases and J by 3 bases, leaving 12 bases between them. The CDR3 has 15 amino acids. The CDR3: CASSQDLGQHYEQYF. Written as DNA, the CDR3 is TGCGCCAGCAGCCAAGATTTGGGACAACACTACGAGCAGTACTTC.

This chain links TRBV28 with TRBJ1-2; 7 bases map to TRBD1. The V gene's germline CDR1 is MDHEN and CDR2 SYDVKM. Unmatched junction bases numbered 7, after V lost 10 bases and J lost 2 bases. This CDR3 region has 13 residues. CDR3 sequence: CAILPGQNYGYTF. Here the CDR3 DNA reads TGTGCCATCCTCCCGGGACAGAACTATGGCTACACCTTC.

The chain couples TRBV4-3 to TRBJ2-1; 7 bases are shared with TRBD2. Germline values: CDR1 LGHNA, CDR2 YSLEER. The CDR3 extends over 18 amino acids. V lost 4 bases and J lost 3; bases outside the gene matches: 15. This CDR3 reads CASSPRPDLAEHYNEQFF. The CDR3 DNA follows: TGCGCCAGCAGCCCTAGACCCGATCTAGCGGAGCACTACAATGAGCAGTTCTTC.